This T cell receptor beta chain was retrieved from a study of T-cell memory formation after mild COVID-19. Findings of the study overall: That cross-reactive memory joined was suggested by some responding clones appearing in pre-infection memory.

Notes on this clonotype: Its antigen remains unknown.

TCRdb re-analysed the 5' RACE reads in MiXCR, keeping a single row per CDR3 protein. The sample consists of roughly 580,000 distinct CDR3 sequences, about a sixth of them appearing once. The sequenced sample was PBMCs or a T cell subset sorted from them (not recorded which). This clonotype originated in an adult woman who had mild COVID-19 (a few samples of this study predate the infection). Cell type and time point are not known.

As DNA, the CDR3 is TGCGCCAGCAGCCAAGACGGGACAGGGGGCGAGACCCAGTACTTC. Residues: CASSQDGTGGETQYF. This chain joins TRBV4-1 and TRBJ2-5, with TRBD1 matching 12 bases. The V and J ends lost 0 bases and 5 bases, in that order; junction bases with no gene match: 1. The CDR3 loop spans 15 amino acids. Germline loops: CDR1 MGHRA, CDR2 YSYEKL.